The clone carrying this T cell receptor beta chain was counted a few times. The sample originates from a study of blood T cell repertoires in COVID-19. The wider study: The United States, Italy and Spain supplied acute and convalescent COVID-19 samples. PBMCs, B-cell-depleted T cells, or T cells provided the cDNA or gDNA that made up the material.

V was clipped by 0 bases and J by 6 bases; unmatched bases: 2. Looked up from germline, CDR1 is LGHNA and CDR2 is YNFKEQ. The CDR3 spans 15 residues. Libraries were prepared by immunoSEQ multiplex PCR; TCRdb keeps only in-frame clonotypes and omits some of them. The sample holds approximately 230,000 clones; roughly 80% are singletons and the top ten take 8.9%. Sequenced input: peripheral blood. The chain is built from TRBV4-2 and TRBJ1-6; TRBD1 matches 7 bases. The receptor was derived from a man aged 80 or over with acute or convalescent COVID-19. CDR3 in amino acids: CASSQETGANSPLHF. The DNA for the CDR3 is TGTGCCAGCAGCCAAGAAACAGGGGCTAATTCACCCCTCCACTTT.